The sequence of this TCR beta chain was determined in a study of blood T cell repertoires in COVID-19. Original analysis: Amplified reference gene primers provided the basis for estimating nucleated cell counts. The data were produced by immunoSEQ multiplex PCR, yet TCRdb's version contains in-frame clones alone and is incomplete. V, J and clone size were drawn from that table, and D and trimming were deduced from the DNA. Among under 250,000 clones, about 79% were seen once, and the ten largest hold approximately 3.1%. Source material: PBMCs or T cells enriched from blood (not recorded which). This clonotype originated in a woman in her fifties or sixties who had recovered from COVID-19.

In DNA, the CDR3 is TGTGCCAGCAGTCCAGACAGATACCATGGCTACACCTTC. Translating it yields CASSPDRYHGYTF. The chain employs TRBV12-3 or TRBV12-4 and TRBJ1-2, with D perhaps matching TRBD1 (5 bases). V lost 5 bases and J 6 bases, leaving 13 bases between the germline ends. CDR3 size: 13 residues.